This is a list of T cell receptor beta chains from one sample in a study of cytomegalovirus exposure and HLA in healthy donors. This table comes from immunoSEQ multiplex PCR, and its TCRdb copy is limited to in-frame clones, with some not included. The sample yields some 90,000 clones, about 74% seen once. The material sequenced was PBMCs. These receptor sequences come from a man between 40 and 49 years old in good health and CMV-seronegative. The CDR3 runs from the conserved cysteine through the conserved F or W. A D gene is named only where the DNA matches it firmly. Clone size is given for some rows only: seen once, a few or many times, or a class if the clone is expanded.

d_call: TRBD1
v_call: TRBV5-5
clone_size: .
j_call: TRBJ1-2
cdr3_aa: CASSWDRGQDGYTF
cdr3_nt: TGTGCCAGCAGCTGGGACAGGGGGCAAGATGGCTACACCTTC

d_call: .
v_call: TRBV28
clone_size: .
j_call: TRBJ1-3
cdr3_aa: CASSLGRRQGRKAGNTIYF
cdr3_nt: TGTGCCAGCAGTTTAGGTCGACGGCAGGGTCGGAAGGCTGGAAACACCATATATTTT

d_call: .
v_call: TRBV4-3
clone_size: .
j_call: TRBJ2-7
cdr3_aa: CASSQAVSDEQYF
cdr3_nt: TGCGCCAGCAGCCAAGCGGTGTCGGACGAGCAGTACTTC

d_call: .
v_call: TRBV7-2
clone_size: .
j_call: TRBJ1-3
cdr3_aa: CASSLAGNSGNTIYF
cdr3_nt: TGTGCCAGCAGCTTAGCGGGCAACTCTGGAAACACCATATATTTT

d_call: .
v_call: TRBV27
clone_size: .
j_call: TRBJ2-2
cdr3_aa: CASSLAWNTGELFF
cdr3_nt: TGTGCCAGCAGTTTGGCATGGAACACCGGGGAGCTGTTTTTT

d_call: .
v_call: TRBV5-1
clone_size: once
j_call: TRBJ2-2
cdr3_aa: CASSLGDTTPGELFF
cdr3_nt: TGCGCCAGCAGCTTAGGAGATACAACACCCGGGGAGCTGTTTTTT

d_call: TRBD2
v_call: TRBV6-1
clone_size: .
j_call: TRBJ2-1
cdr3_aa: CASSESSGGADEQFF
cdr3_nt: TGTGCCAGCAGTGAATCTAGCGGGGGGGCAGATGAGCAGTTCTTC

d_call: .
v_call: TRBV19
clone_size: .
j_call: TRBJ1-5
cdr3_aa: CASSIAGGAFNQPQHF
cdr3_nt: TGTGCCAGTAGTATCGCTGGGGGCGCCTTCAATCAGCCCCAGCATTTT

d_call: TRBD1
v_call: TRBV6-1
clone_size: few
j_call: TRBJ2-7
cdr3_aa: CASMGTVLSYEQYF
cdr3_nt: TGTGCCAGCATGGGGACAGTCCTTAGCTACGAGCAGTACTTC

d_call: TRBD1
v_call: TRBV27
clone_size: few
j_call: TRBJ2-5
cdr3_aa: CASSPLTGGKGETQYF
cdr3_nt: TGTGCCAGCAGTCCCCTGACAGGGGGCAAAGGGGAGACCCAGTACTTC

d_call: .
v_call: TRBV30
clone_size: .
j_call: TRBJ1-6
cdr3_aa: CAWSVRGSSPLHF
cdr3_nt: TGTGCCTGGAGTGTACGTGGGAGTTCACCCCTCCACTTT

d_call: TRBD1
v_call: TRBV5-1
clone_size: .
j_call: TRBJ2-7
cdr3_aa: CASSTGTGQVLSYEQYF
cdr3_nt: TGCGCCAGCAGCACCGGTACGGGACAGGTACTATCCTACGAGCAGTACTTC

d_call: .
v_call: TRBV5-1
clone_size: once
j_call: TRBJ1-1
cdr3_aa: CASSPVIFTEVLTEAFF
cdr3_nt: TGCGCCAGCAGCCCCGTGATATTTACAGAAGTACTCACTGAAGCTTTCTTT

d_call: TRBD2
v_call: TRBV6-4
clone_size: .
j_call: TRBJ2-1
cdr3_aa: CASRTGLGDEQFF
cdr3_nt: TGTGCCAGCAGGACCGGACTAGGCGATGAGCAGTTCTTC

d_call: TRBD1
v_call: TRBV5-5
clone_size: few
j_call: TRBJ1-6
cdr3_aa: CASSWSRTGNSPLHF
cdr3_nt: TGTGCCAGCAGCTGGTCGCGGACAGGGAATTCACCCCTCCACTTT

d_call: .
v_call: TRBV7-9
clone_size: .
j_call: TRBJ1-2
cdr3_aa: CASSFPARDYTF
cdr3_nt: TGTGCCAGCAGCTTCCCGGCCAGGGACTACACCTTC

d_call: TRBD1
v_call: TRBV5-1
clone_size: .
j_call: TRBJ1-6
cdr3_aa: CASSKQGAGTYNSPLHF
cdr3_nt: TGCGCCAGCAGCAAACAGGGGGCAGGGACCTATAATTCACCCCTCCACTTT

d_call: .
v_call: TRBV28
clone_size: .
j_call: TRBJ2-6
cdr3_aa: CASSFGVSGANVLTF
cdr3_nt: TGTGCCAGCAGTTTCGGGGTGTCTGGGGCCAACGTCCTGACTTTC

d_call: .
v_call: TRBV14
clone_size: few
j_call: TRBJ2-3
cdr3_aa: CASSQDIRGTDTQYF
cdr3_nt: TGTGCCAGCAGCCAAGATATCCGGGGCACAGATACGCAGTATTTT

d_call: .
v_call: TRBV27
clone_size: .
j_call: TRBJ2-2
cdr3_aa: CASSWLKPGGELFF
cdr3_nt: TGTGCCAGCAGTTGGCTGAAACCGGGCGGGGAGCTGTTTTTT

d_call: TRBD2
v_call: TRBV19
clone_size: few
j_call: TRBJ2-7
cdr3_aa: CASTSSGGAYEQYF
cdr3_nt: TGTGCCAGTACTTCTAGCGGGGGGGCCTACGAGCAGTACTTC

d_call: .
v_call: TRBV10-1
clone_size: .
j_call: TRBJ2-7
cdr3_aa: CASSGQGSRSYEQYF
cdr3_nt: TGCGCCAGCAGTGGGCAGGGTAGCCGGTCCTACGAGCAGTACTTC

d_call: TRBD1
v_call: TRBV9
clone_size: .
j_call: TRBJ2-7
cdr3_aa: CASSAGTGHYEQYF
cdr3_nt: TGTGCCAGCAGCGCAGGGACAGGGCACTACGAGCAGTACTTC

d_call: TRBD2
v_call: TRBV27
clone_size: few
j_call: TRBJ2-3
cdr3_aa: CASSLRRTSGLLRNTQYF
cdr3_nt: TGTGCCAGCAGTTTAAGGAGGACTAGCGGCCTCCTCAGGAATACGCAGTATTTT

d_call: .
v_call: TRBV2
clone_size: .
j_call: TRBJ2-1
cdr3_aa: CASAPRGPYNEQFF
cdr3_nt: TGTGCCAGCGCCCCTAGGGGCCCTTACAATGAGCAGTTCTTC

d_call: .
v_call: TRBV7-9
clone_size: .
j_call: TRBJ1-1
cdr3_aa: CASSPDTTGTEAFF
cdr3_nt: TGTGCCAGCAGCCCAGACACAACCGGCACTGAAGCTTTCTTT

d_call: .
v_call: TRBV29-1
clone_size: once
j_call: TRBJ1-4
cdr3_aa: CSVEGGLGEKLFF
cdr3_nt: TGCAGCGTGGAGGGGGGGTTGGGTGAAAAACTGTTTTTT

d_call: TRBD1
v_call: TRBV4-2
clone_size: few
j_call: TRBJ2-2
cdr3_aa: CASSQDLRDRVTGELFF
cdr3_nt: TGTGCCAGCAGCCAAGATCTAAGGGACAGGGTCACCGGGGAGCTGTTTTTT

d_call: TRBD1
v_call: TRBV7-2
clone_size: .
j_call: TRBJ1-4
cdr3_aa: CASSLASPLDRGNEKLFF
cdr3_nt: TGTGCCAGCAGCTTAGCGTCGCCTTTGGACAGGGGAAATGAAAAACTGTTTTTT

d_call: TRBD2
v_call: TRBV19
clone_size: .
j_call: TRBJ2-1
cdr3_aa: CASSGGGYHLVNEQFF
cdr3_nt: TGTGCCAGTAGCGGGGGGGGGTACCACTTGGTTAATGAGCAGTTCTTC

d_call: TRBD1
v_call: TRBV19
clone_size: .
j_call: TRBJ1-2
cdr3_aa: CASLFRDRVPNYGYTF
cdr3_nt: TGTGCCAGCTTATTTCGGGACAGAGTACCTAACTATGGCTACACCTTC

d_call: TRBD2
v_call: TRBV5-4
clone_size: .
j_call: TRBJ2-3
cdr3_aa: CASSFSGGASDTQYF
cdr3_nt: TGTGCCAGCAGCTTTAGCGGGGGGGCTTCAGATACGCAGTATTTT

d_call: TRBD2
v_call: TRBV11-1
clone_size: .
j_call: TRBJ2-5
cdr3_aa: CASSFSGGYQETQYF
cdr3_nt: TGTGCCAGCAGCTTTAGCGGGGGGTACCAAGAGACCCAGTACTTC

d_call: .
v_call: TRBV7-9
clone_size: .
j_call: TRBJ2-2
cdr3_aa: CASSPGIRNTGELFF
cdr3_nt: TGTGCCAGCAGCCCCGGGATCCGGAACACCGGGGAGCTGTTTTTT

d_call: .
v_call: TRBV28
clone_size: .
j_call: TRBJ1-5
cdr3_aa: CASSLGRVQHF
cdr3_nt: TGTGCCAGCAGTTTAGGGCGCGTCCAGCATTTT

d_call: .
v_call: TRBV4-1
clone_size: .
j_call: TRBJ2-7
cdr3_aa: CASSQDRGYEQYF
cdr3_nt: TGCGCCAGCAGCCAAGATAGGGGATACGAGCAGTACTTC

d_call: .
v_call: TRBV18
clone_size: once
j_call: TRBJ2-1
cdr3_aa: CASSPLFYVGGPAEDEQFF
cdr3_nt: TGTGCCAGCTCACCACTTTTCTATGTAGGAGGGCCCGCTGAGGATGAGCAGTTCTTC

d_call: TRBD1
v_call: TRBV7-3
clone_size: .
j_call: TRBJ1-1
cdr3_aa: CASSLTDRGNTEAFF
cdr3_nt: TGTGCCAGCAGCTTGACGGACAGGGGGAACACTGAAGCTTTCTTT

d_call: TRBD1
v_call: TRBV27
clone_size: .
j_call: TRBJ2-1
cdr3_aa: CASSLGITRQGEFF
cdr3_nt: TGTGCCAGCAGTTTGGGGATAACGAGACAGGGGGAATTCTTC

d_call: TRBD2
v_call: TRBV5-1
clone_size: .
j_call: TRBJ2-1
cdr3_aa: CASSLNSGGPYNEQFF
cdr3_nt: TGCGCCAGCAGCCTCAATAGCGGGGGACCCTACAATGAGCAGTTCTTC

d_call: TRBD1
v_call: TRBV19
clone_size: .
j_call: TRBJ2-7
cdr3_aa: CASRPGQAIGEQYF
cdr3_nt: TGTGCCAGTAGACCGGGACAGGCCATAGGGGAGCAGTACTTC

d_call: .
v_call: TRBV7-9
clone_size: .
j_call: TRBJ2-7
cdr3_aa: CASSSLLYNYEQYF
cdr3_nt: TGTGCCAGCAGCTCCCTACTATATAACTACGAGCAGTACTTC

d_call: .
v_call: TRBV19
clone_size: .
j_call: TRBJ2-1
cdr3_aa: CASSRSGGTSNEQFF
cdr3_nt: TGTGCCAGTAGTCGTTCGGGCGGGACCAGCAATGAGCAGTTCTTC

d_call: .
v_call: TRBV19
clone_size: .
j_call: TRBJ2-5
cdr3_aa: CASSGPEKTQYF
cdr3_nt: TGTGCCAGTAGCGGCCCGGAGAAGACCCAGTACTTC

d_call: .
v_call: TRBV7-2
clone_size: .
j_call: TRBJ2-7
cdr3_aa: CASSRRSSGPVGEQYF
cdr3_nt: TGTGCCAGCAGCCGACGGTCCAGCGGGCCGGTAGGGGAGCAGTACTTC

d_call: .
v_call: TRBV29-1
clone_size: .
j_call: TRBJ2-6
cdr3_aa: CSVMDSLGANVLTF
cdr3_nt: TGCAGCGTCATGGACAGTCTTGGGGCCAACGTCCTGACTTTC

d_call: TRBD1
v_call: TRBV19
clone_size: .
j_call: TRBJ1-1
cdr3_aa: CASRDPGQGAWAFF
cdr3_nt: TGTGCCAGTAGAGATCCGGGACAGGGGGCGTGGGCTTTCTTT